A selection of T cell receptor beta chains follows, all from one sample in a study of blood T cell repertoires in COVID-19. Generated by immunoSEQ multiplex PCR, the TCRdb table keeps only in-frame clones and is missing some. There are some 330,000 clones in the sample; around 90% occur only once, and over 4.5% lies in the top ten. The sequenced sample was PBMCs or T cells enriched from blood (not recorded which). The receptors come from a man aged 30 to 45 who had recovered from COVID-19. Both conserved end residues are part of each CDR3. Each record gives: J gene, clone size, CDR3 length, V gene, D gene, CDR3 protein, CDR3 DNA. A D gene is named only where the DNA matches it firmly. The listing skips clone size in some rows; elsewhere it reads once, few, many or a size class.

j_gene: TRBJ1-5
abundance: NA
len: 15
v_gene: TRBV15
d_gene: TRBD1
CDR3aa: CATSRSRQGNQPQHF
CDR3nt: TGTGCCACCAGCAGATCTAGACAGGGGAATCAGCCCCAGCATTTT

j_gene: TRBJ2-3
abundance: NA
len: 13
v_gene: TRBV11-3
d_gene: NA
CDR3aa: CASSLPGGDTQYF
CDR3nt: TGTGCCAGCAGCTTACCAGGCGGGGATACGCAGTATTTT

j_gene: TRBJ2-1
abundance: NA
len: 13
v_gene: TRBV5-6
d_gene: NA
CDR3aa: CASSLKDSQERFF
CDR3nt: TGTGCCAGCAGCTTGAAGGATTCACAGGAGCGGTTCTTC

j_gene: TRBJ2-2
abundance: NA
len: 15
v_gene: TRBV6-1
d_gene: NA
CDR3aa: CASSDLTGNTGELFF
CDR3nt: TGTGCCAGCAGTGATTTGACGGGAAACACCGGGGAGCTGTTTTTT

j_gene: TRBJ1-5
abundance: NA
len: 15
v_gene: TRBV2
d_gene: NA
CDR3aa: CASNKDRFSNQPQHF
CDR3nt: TGTGCCAGCAACAAAGACAGGTTTAGCAATCAGCCCCAGCATTTT

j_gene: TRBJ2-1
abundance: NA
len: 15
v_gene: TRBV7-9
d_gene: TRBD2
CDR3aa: CASSFASGVENEQFF
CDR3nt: TGTGCCAGCAGCTTCGCTAGCGGGGTGGAGAATGAGCAGTTCTTC

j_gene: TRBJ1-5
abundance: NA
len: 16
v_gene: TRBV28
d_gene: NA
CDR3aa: CASSSSIRQQNQPQHF
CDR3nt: TGTGCCAGCAGTTCATCTATCCGACAGCAAAATCAGCCCCAGCATTTT

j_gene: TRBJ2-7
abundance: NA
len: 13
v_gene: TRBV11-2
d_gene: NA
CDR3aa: CASSQTYDREQYF
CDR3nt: TGTGCCAGCAGCCAGACTTACGACCGAGAGCAGTACTTC

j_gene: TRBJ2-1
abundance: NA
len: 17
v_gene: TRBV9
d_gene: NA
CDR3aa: CASNSVQAGFYGNEQFF
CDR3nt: TGTGCCAGCAATTCAGTGCAGGCGGGGTTTTACGGAAATGAGCAGTTCTTC

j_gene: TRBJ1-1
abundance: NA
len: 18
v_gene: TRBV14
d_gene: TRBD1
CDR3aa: CASSSPGRDSFSYTEAFF
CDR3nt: TGTGCCAGCAGCTCACCCGGACGGGACAGCTTTTCCTACACTGAAGCTTTCTTT

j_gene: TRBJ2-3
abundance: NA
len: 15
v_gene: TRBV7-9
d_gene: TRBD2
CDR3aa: CASSLMRGSTDTQYF
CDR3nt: TGTGCCAGCAGCTTAATGCGGGGGAGCACAGATACGCAGTATTTT

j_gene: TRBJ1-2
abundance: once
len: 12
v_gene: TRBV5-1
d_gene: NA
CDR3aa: CASAGALDGYTF
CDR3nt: TGCGCCAGCGCGGGGGCCCTGGATGGCTACACCTTC

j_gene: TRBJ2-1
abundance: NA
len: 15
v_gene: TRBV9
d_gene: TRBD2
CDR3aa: CASSVVDGGAREQFF
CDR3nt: TGTGCCAGCAGCGTAGTTGACGGGGGGGCTCGGGAGCAGTTCTTC

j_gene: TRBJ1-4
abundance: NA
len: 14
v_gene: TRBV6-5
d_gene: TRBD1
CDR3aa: CASRDRGISEKLFF
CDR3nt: TGTGCCAGCAGGGACAGGGGAATTAGTGAAAAACTGTTTTTT

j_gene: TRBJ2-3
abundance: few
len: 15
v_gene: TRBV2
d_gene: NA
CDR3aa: CASSEGGDRTDTQYF
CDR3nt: TGTGCCAGCAGTGAGGGCGGGGACCGCACAGATACGCAGTATTTT

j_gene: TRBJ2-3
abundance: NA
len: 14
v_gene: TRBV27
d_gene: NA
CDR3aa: CASSFLQAADTQYF
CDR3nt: TGTGCCAGCAGTTTTTTACAGGCCGCAGATACGCAGTATTTT

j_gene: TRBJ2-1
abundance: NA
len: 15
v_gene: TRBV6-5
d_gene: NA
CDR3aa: CASSYSSGGSLEQFF
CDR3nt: TGTGCCAGCAGTTACTCCTCTGGAGGGTCATTAGAGCAGTTCTTC

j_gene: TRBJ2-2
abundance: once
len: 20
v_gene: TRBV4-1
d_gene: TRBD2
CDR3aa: CASSSPGPSGGVSYTGELFF
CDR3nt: TGCGCCAGCAGCTCCCCCGGCCCTAGCGGGGGGGTATCGTACACCGGGGAGCTGTTTTTT

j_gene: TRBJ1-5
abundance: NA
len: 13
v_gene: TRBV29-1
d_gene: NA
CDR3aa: CSVLGGSNQPQHF
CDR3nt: TGCAGCGTGTTGGGAGGGAGCAATCAGCCCCAGCATTTT

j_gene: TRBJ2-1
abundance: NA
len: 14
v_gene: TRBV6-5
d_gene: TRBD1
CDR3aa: CASSRYRGDNEQFF
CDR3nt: TGTGCCAGCAGTAGATACAGGGGGGACAATGAGCAGTTCTTC

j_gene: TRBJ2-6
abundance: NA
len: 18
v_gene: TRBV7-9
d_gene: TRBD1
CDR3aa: CASSPVDRGFSGANVLTF
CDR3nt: TGTGCCAGCAGCCCCGTAGACAGGGGATTCTCTGGGGCCAACGTCCTGACTTTC

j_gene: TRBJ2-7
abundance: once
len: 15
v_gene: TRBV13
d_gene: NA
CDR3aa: CASSLGQSSSYEQYF
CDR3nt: TGTGCCAGCAGCTTAGGACAGAGCAGCTCCTACGAGCAGTACTTC

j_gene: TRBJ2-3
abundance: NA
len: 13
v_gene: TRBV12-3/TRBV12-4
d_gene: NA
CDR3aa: CASSRGLENTQYF
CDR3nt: TGTGCCAGCAGCCGTGGGTTGGAGAATACGCAGTATTTT

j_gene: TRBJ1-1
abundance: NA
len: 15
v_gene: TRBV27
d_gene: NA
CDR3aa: CASSLSPLANTEAFF
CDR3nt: TGTGCCAGCAGTTTATCGCCACTCGCGAACACTGAAGCTTTCTTT

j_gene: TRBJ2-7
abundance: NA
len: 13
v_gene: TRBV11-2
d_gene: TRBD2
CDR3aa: CASSSGGTYEQYF
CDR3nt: TGTGCCAGCAGCTCCGGGGGGACCTACGAGCAGTACTTC

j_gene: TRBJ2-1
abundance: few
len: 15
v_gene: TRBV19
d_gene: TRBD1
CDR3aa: CASSSDREGYNEQFF
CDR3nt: TGTGCCAGTAGTAGCGACAGGGAAGGATACAATGAGCAGTTCTTC

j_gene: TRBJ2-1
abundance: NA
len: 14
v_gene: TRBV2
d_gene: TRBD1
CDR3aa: CASFRQGAIYEQFF
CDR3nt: TGTGCCAGCTTTCGGCAGGGGGCGATCTATGAGCAGTTCTTC

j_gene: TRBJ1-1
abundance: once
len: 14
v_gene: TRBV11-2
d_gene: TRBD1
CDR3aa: CASSSVLGGREAFF
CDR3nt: TGTGCCAGCAGCTCGGTCCTAGGGGGCCGGGAAGCTTTCTTT

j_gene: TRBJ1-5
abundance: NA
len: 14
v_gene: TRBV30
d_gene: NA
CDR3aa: CAWRQPGGNQPQHF
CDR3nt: TGTGCCTGGAGACAACCAGGCGGCAATCAGCCCCAGCATTTT

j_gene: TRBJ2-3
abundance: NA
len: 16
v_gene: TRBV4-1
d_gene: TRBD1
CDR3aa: CASSQVGQAIPDTQYF
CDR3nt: TGCGCCAGCAGCCAAGTTGGACAGGCGATCCCAGATACGCAGTATTTT

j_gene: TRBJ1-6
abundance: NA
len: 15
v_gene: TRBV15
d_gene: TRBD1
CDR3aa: CATSRDRTGSSPLHF
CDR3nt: TGTGCCACCAGCAGAGATCGGACAGGGAGTTCACCCCTCCACTTT

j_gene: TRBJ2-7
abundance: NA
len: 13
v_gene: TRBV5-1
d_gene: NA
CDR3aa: CASSLSNVYEQYF
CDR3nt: TGCGCCAGCAGCCTTAGCAACGTCTACGAGCAGTACTTC

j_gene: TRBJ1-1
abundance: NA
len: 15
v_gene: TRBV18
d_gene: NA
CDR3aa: CASSPVGGGNTEAFF
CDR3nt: TGTGCCAGCTCACCTGTGGGGGGTGGGAACACTGAAGCTTTCTTT

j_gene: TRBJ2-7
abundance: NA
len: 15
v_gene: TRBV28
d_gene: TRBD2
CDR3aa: CASSTPSGDPWEQYF
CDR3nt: TGTGCCAGCAGTACACCTAGCGGGGACCCTTGGGAGCAGTACTTC

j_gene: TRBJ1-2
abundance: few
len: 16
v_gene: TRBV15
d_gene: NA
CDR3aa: CATSRDLSGQLDGYTF
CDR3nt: TGTGCCACCAGCAGAGATTTGTCGGGACAACTGGATGGCTACACCTTC

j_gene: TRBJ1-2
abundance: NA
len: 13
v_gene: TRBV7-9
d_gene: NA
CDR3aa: CASSFGLNHGYTF
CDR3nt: TGTGCCAGCAGCTTTGGGCTTAACCATGGCTACACCTTC

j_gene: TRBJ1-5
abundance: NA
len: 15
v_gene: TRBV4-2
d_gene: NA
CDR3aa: CASSQARGGRQPQHF
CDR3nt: TGTGCCAGCAGCCAAGCGCGGGGGGGACGCCAGCCCCAGCATTTT

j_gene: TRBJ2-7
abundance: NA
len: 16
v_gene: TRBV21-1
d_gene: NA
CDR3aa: CASSKSPGTPPYEQYF
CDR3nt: TGTGCCAGCAGCAAATCACCCGGGACACCGCCCTACGAGCAGTACTTC

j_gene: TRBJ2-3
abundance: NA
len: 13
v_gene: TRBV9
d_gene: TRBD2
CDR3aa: CASERGGKDTQYF
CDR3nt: TGTGCCAGCGAGCGCGGGGGGAAAGATACGCAGTATTTT

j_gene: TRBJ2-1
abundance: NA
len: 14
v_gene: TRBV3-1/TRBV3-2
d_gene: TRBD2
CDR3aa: CASSQELAGNEQFF
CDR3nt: TGTGCCAGCAGCCAAGAACTAGCGGGCAATGAGCAGTTCTTC

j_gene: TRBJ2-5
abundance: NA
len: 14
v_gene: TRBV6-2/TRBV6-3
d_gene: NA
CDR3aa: CASSARDFTKTQYF
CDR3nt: TGTGCCAGCAGTGCCCGGGACTTCACCAAGACCCAGTACTTC

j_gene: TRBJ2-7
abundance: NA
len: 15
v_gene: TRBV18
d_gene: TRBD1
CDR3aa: CASSLRDSSLGEQYF
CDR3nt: TGTGCCAGCTCGCTGAGGGACAGTTCCCTTGGCGAGCAGTACTTC

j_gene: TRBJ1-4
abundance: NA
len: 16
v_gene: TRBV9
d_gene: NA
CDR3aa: CASSPLGGATNEKLFF
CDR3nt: TGTGCCAGCAGCCCCTTGGGGGGGGCAACTAATGAAAAACTGTTTTTT

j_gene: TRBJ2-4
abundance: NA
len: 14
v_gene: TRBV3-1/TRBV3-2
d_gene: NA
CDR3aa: CASRDSLAKNIQYF
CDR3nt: TGTGCCAGCAGAGACAGCTTAGCCAAAAACATTCAGTACTTC

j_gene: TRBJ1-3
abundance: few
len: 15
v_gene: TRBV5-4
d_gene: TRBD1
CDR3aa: CASSYDRGLGNTIYF
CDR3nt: TGTGCCAGCAGCTACGACAGGGGGCTCGGAAACACCATATATTTT

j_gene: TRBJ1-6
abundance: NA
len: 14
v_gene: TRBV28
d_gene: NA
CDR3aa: CASSLIQSNSPLHF
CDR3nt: TGTGCCAGCAGTTTAATACAGAGTAATTCACCCCTCCACTTT

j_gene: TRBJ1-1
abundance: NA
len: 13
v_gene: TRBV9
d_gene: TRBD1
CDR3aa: CASSAQGGTEAFF
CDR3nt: TGTGCCAGCAGCGCACAGGGGGGCACTGAAGCTTTCTTT

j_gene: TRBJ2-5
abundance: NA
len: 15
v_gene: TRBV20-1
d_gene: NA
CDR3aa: CSASLGAGYPETQYF
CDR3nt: TGCAGTGCTAGTCTAGGGGCAGGGTACCCAGAGACCCAGTACTTC

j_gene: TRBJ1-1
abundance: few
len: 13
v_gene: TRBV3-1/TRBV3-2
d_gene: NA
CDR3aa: CASSQGANTEAFF
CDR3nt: TGTGCCAGCAGCCAGGGGGCCAACACTGAAGCTTTCTTT

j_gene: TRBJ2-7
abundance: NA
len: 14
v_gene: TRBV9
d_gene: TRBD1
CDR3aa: CASSAGTGRREQYF
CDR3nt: TGTGCCAGCAGTGCCGGGACAGGCCGACGGGAGCAGTACTTC

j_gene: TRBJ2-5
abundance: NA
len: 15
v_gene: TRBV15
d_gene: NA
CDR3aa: CATSRDPGLQETQYF
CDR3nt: TGTGCCACCAGCAGAGATCCGGGTCTTCAAGAGACCCAGTACTTC

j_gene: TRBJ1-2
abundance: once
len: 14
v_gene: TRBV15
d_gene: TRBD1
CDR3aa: CATSVGTGKSGHTF
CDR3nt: TGTGCCACCAGTGTTGGGACAGGGAAGTCGGGGCACACCTTC

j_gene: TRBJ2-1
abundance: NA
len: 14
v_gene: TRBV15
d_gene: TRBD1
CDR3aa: CATMRTGEGDEQFF
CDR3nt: TGTGCCACCATGAGGACAGGGGAGGGGGATGAGCAGTTCTTC

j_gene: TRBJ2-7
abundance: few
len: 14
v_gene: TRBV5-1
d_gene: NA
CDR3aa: CASSLGGTRYEQYF
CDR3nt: TGCGCCAGCAGCTTGGGAGGAACCCGCTACGAGCAGTACTTC

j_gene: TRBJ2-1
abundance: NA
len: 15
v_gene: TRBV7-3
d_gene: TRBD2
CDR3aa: CASSSPGLAYNEQFF
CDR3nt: TGTGCCAGCAGCTCACCGGGACTAGCCTACAATGAGCAGTTCTTC

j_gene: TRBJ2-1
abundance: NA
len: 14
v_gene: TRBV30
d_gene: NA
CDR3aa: CAWSYRVRLNEQFF
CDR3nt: TGTGCCTGGAGTTACAGGGTGAGATTGAATGAGCAGTTCTTC